The sample holds many counts of the clone carrying this T cell receptor beta chain. No antigen is known for it. The iRepertoire nested amplicon-rescue multiplex PCR amplified TCR alpha and beta CDR3s from RNA. Each CDR3 protein is one row after TCRdb ran MiXCR on the multiplex PCR reads. The sample has about 89,000 distinct CDR3 sequences, about 23% seen once. These data come from a study of glioma-infiltrating T cells. Trimming removed 2 bases from V and 1 base from J, with 11 bases in between. CDR1 and CDR2 (germline): SGHTA, FQGNSA. The CDR3 sequence is 15 residues long. Study conclusions and caveats: CDR3 overlap between tissue and blood was very small.

The genes are TRBV7-2 and TRBJ2-5; D gene ambiguous. The specimen sequenced was glioma tissue, nonneoplastic brain tissue, or PBMCs (not recorded which). The sequence was collected from a human donor with low-grade glioma or glioblastoma, undergoing nonglioma brain surgery, or in good health (not recorded which). The CDR3 nucleotides read TGTGCCAGCAGCTTATCTGCGACTTCCCAAGAGACCCAGTACTTC. This gives the protein CASSLSATSQETQYF.